The subject of this entry is one T cell receptor (beta chain). The antigen is not known. A second about 6 to 11 cycle PCR used barcoded and J-beta primers. TCRdb reanalysed the 5' RACE reads using MiXCR and keeps one entry per CDR3 protein. The sample shows over 950,000 distinct CDR3 sequences, 35% to 40% of them seen only once. The record originates from a study of blood T cells in healthy people across ages. Findings of the study overall: TCR beta diversity per million T cells fell roughly linearly with age. TCR beta diversity correlated strongly with naive T cell percentage.

Healthy individuals of Caucasian origin from Russia, aged roughly 6 to 95, served as donors. Donors gave roughly 10 milliliters of peripheral blood apiece. The length of the CDR3 is 17 residues. The V gene's germline CDR1 is SGHKS and CDR2 YYEKEE (reference sequence). Trimming shortened V by 0 bases and J by 7 bases, and 20 bases separated the two germline ends. This sequence was found in a man aged 18 to 29 in good health. What was sequenced was blood. The rearrangement joins TRBV5-5 to TRBJ1-5; D is unclear. The CDR3 region is CASSLARREGGNQPQHF. The DNA of the CDR3 is TGTGCCAGCAGCTTGGCTCGACGGGAGGGAGGGAACCAGCCCCAGCATTTT.